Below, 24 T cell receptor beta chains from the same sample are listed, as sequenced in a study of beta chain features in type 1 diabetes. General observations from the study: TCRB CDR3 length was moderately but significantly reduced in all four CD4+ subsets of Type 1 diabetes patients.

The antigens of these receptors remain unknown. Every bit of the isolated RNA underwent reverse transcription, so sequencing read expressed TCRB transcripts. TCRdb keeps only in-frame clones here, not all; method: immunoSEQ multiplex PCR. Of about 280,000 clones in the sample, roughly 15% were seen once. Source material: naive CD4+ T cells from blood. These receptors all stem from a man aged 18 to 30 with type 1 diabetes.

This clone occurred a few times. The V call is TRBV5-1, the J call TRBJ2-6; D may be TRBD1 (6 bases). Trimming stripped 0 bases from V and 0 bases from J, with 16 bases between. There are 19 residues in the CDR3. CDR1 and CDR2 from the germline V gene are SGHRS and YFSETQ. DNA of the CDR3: TGCGCCAGCAGCTTGGAGTGGCGGCAGGGGAGCTCTGGGGCCAACGTCCTGACTTTC. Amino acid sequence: CASSLEWRQGSSGANVLTF.

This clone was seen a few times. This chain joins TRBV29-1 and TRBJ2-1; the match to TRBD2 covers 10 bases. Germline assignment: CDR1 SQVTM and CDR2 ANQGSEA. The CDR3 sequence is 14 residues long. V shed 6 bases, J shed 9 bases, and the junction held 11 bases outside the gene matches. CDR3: CSVSVIAGGGEQFF. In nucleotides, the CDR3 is TGCAGCGTCTCCGTGATAGCGGGAGGTGGTGAGCAGTTCTTC.

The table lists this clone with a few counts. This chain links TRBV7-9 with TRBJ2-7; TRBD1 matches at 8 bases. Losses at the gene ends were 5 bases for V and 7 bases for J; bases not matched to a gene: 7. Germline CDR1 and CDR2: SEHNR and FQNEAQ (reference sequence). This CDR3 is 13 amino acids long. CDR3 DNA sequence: TGTGCCAGCAGCCGCGGGACAGGTGGAGAGCAGTACTTC. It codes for CASSRGTGGEQYF.

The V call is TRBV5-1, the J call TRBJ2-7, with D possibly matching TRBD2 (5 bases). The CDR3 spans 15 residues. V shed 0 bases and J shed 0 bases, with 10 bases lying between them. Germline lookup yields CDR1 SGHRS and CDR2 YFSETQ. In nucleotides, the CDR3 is TGCGCCAGCAGCTTGGGTCCGGGAAACTCCTACGAGCAGTACTTC. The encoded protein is CASSLGPGNSYEQYF.

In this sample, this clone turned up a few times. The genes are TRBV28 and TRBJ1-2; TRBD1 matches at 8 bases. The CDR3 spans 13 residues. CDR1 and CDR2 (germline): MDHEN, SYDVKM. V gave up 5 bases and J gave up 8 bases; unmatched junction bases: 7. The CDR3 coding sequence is TGTGCCAGCAGTACAACAGGGGGTAGGGGCTACACCTTC. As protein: CASSTTGGRGYTF.

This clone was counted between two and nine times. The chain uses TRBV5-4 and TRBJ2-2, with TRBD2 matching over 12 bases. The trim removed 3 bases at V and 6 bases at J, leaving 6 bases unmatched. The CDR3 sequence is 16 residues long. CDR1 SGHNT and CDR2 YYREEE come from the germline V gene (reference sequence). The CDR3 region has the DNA TGTGCCAGCAGCTCTCTAGCGGGAGGGGATGCCGGGGAGCTGTTTTTT. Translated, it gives CASSSLAGGDAGELFF.

The CDR3 DNA sequence: TGCGCCAGCAGCACGACGGGTGGCAACTATGGCTACACCTTC. It codes for CASSTTGGNYGYTF. J is TRBJ1-2 and V is TRBV5-1; no clear D. V lost 4 bases and J 2 bases, leaving 12 bases between the germline ends. Germline assignment: CDR1 SGHRS and CDR2 YFSETQ. The CDR3 totals 14 residues.

The CDR3: CASSQGPRTHQETQYF. The DNA for the CDR3 is TGTGCCAGCAGCCAAGGACCCAGGACACACCAAGAGACCCAGTACTTC. The J gene is TRBJ2-5, the V gene TRBV14; TRBD1 is a possible D gene (5 bases). The germline V gene has CDR1 SGHDN and CDR2 FVKESK. Trimming took 1 base from V and 0 from J, leaving 12 bases between them. The CDR3 loop spans 16 amino acids.

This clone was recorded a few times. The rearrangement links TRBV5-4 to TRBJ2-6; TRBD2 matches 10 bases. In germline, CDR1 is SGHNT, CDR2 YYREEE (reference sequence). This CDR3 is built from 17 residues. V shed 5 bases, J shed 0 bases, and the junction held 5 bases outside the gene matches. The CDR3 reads CASSWTSGRSGANVLTF. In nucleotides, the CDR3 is TGTGCCAGCAGTTGGACTAGCGGTCGCTCTGGGGCCAACGTCCTGACTTTC. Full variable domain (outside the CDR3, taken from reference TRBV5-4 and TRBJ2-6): ETGVTQSPTHLIKTRGQQVTLRCSSQSGHNTVSWYQQALGQGPQFIFQYYREEENGRGNFPPRFSGLQFPNYSSELNVNALELDDSALYLCASSWTSGRSGANVLTFGAGSRLTVL.

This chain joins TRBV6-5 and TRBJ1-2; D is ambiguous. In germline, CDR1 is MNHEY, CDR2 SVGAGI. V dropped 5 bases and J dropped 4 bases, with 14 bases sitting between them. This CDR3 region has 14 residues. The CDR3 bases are TGTGCCAGCAGTCTCGACGGAGCGATCTATGGCTACACCTTC. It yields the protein CASSLDGAIYGYTF.

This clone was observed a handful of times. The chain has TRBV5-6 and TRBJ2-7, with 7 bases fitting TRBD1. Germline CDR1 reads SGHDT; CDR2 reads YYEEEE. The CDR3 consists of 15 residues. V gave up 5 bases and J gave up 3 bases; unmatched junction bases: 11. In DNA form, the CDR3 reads TGTGCCAGCAGTTTAACCGGGACAGCCTACTACGAGCAGTACTTC. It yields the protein CASSLTGTAYYEQYF.

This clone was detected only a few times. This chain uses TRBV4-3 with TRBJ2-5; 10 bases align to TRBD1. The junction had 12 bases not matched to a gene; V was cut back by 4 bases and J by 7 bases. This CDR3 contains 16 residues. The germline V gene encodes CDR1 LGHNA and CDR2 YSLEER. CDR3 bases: TGCGCCAGCAGCCCAACGAATAGACAGGGGGCCGGGACCCAGTACTTC. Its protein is CASSPTNRQGAGTQYF.

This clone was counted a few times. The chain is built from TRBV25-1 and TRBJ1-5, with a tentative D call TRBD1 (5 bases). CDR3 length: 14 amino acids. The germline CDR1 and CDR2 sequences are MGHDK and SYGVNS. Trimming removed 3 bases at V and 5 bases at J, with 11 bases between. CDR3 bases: TGTGCCAGCAGTGACGCCGGGGGGTATCAGCCCCAGCATTTT. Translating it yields CASSDAGGYQPQHF.

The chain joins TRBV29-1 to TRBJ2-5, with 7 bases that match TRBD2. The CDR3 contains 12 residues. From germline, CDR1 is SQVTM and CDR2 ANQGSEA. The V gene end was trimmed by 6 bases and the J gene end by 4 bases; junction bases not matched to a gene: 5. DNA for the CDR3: TGCAGCGTAGCGGGGAGTGGAGAGACCCAGTACTTC. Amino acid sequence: CSVAGSGETQYF.

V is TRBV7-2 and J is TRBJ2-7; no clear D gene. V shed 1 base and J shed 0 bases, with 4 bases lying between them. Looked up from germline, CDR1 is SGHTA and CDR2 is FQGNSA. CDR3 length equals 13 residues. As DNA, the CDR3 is TGTGCCAGCAGCTTAGTGGCCTCCTACGAGCAGTACTTC. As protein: CASSLVASYEQYF.

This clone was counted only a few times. Here the CDR3 reads CASSYPGGRANEQFF. The CDR3 region has the DNA TGTGCCAGCAGTTACCCGGGGGGGCGTGCCAATGAGCAGTTCTTC. This chain joins TRBV28 and TRBJ2-1; 8 bases align to TRBD2. CDR3 length: 15 residues. Trimming removed 4 bases from V and 6 bases from J; junction bases left unmatched: 8. Germline assignment: CDR1 MDHEN and CDR2 SYDVKM.

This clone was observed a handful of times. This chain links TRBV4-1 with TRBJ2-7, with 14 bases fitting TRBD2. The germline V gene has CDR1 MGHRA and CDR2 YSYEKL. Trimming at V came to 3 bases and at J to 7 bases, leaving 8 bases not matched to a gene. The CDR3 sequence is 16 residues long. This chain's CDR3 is CASSQIGLAGGREQYF. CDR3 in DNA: TGCGCCAGCAGCCAGATCGGACTAGCGGGAGGTCGGGAGCAGTACTTC.

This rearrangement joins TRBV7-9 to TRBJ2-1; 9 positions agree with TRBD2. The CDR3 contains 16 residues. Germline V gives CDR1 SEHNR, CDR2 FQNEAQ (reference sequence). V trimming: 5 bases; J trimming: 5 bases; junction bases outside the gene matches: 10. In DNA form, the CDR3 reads TGTGCCAGCAGCCCCAGTGCGGGGGGGCCTAACAATGAGCAGTTCTTC. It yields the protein CASSPSAGGPNNEQFF.

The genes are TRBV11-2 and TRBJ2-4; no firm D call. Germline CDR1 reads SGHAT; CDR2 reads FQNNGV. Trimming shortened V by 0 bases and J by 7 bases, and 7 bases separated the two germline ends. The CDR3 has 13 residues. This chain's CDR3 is CASSLDSPNIQYF. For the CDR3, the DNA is TGTGCCAGCAGCTTAGATTCCCCTAACATTCAGTACTTC.

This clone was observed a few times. The chain's CDR3 is CASSPARSAETQYF. The CDR3 region has the DNA TGTGCCAGCTCACCAGCACGGTCTGCGGAGACCCAGTACTTC. The J gene is TRBJ2-5, the V gene TRBV18; the D is unclear. CDR3 size: 14 residues. CDR1 is KGHSH, CDR2 LQKENI, per germline. V gave up 2 bases and J gave up 5 bases, with 12 bases separating them.

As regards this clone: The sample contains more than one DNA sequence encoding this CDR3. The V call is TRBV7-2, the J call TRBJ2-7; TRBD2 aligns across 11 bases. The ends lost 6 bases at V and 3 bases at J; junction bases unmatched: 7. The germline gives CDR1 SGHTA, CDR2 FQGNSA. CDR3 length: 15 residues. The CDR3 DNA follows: TGTGCCAGCAGTTCTACTAGCGGGAGCTTCTACGAGCAGTACTTC. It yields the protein CASSSTSGSFYEQYF.

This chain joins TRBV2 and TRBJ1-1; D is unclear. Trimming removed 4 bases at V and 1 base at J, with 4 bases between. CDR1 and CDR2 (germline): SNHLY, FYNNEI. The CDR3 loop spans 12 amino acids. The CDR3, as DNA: TGTGCCAGCAGTGCCCAGAACACTGAAGCTTTCTTT. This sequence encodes CASSAQNTEAFF.

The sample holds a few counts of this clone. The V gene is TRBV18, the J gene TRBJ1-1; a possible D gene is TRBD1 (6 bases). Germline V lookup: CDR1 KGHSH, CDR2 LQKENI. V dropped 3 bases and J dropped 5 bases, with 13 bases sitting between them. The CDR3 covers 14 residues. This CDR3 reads CASSPMGADTEAFF. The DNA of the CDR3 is TGTGCCAGCTCACCTATGGGGGCAGATACTGAAGCTTTCTTT.

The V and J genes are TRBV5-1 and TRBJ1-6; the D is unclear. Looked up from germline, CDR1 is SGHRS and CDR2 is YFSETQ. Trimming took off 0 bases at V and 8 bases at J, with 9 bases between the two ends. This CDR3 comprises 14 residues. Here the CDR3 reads CASSLAWEDSPLHF. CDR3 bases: TGCGCCAGCAGCTTGGCCTGGGAGGATTCACCCCTCCACTTT.